The 8 T cell receptor beta chains reported below all come from one sample, sequenced in a study of glioma-infiltrating T cells. Using RNA template, CDR3s of TCR alpha and beta were amplified with iRepertoire arm-PCR. TCRdb re-derived calls from the multiplex PCR reads in MiXCR, one entry per CDR3 protein. The table lists 160,000 or so distinct CDR3 sequences, around 40% of them singletons, with roughly 5.5% in the top ten. The sequenced sample consisted of glioma tissue, nonneoplastic brain tissue, or PBMCs (not recorded which). These receptors were obtained from a human donor with low-grade glioma or glioblastoma, undergoing nonglioma brain surgery, or in good health (not recorded which).

This clonotype was counted at least ten times. The chain carries TRBV2 and TRBJ1-2; D possibly corresponds to TRBD1 (6 bases). The CDR3 length is 15 residues. Germline CDR1 and CDR2: SNHLY and FYNNEI. Trimming cost V 2 bases and J 0 bases, with 10 bases left between them. The CDR3 DNA follows: TGTGCCAGCAGTGAAACAGGGATACCTAACTATGGCTACACCTTC. Its protein product is CASSETGIPNYGYTF.

The V gene is TRBV28, the J gene TRBJ2-5; unclear D gene. CDR1 is MDHEN and CDR2 is SYDVKM in the germline V gene. This CDR3 has 13 residues. Trimming cost V 10 bases and J 4 bases, with 16 bases left between them. The CDR3, as DNA: TGTGCCACCCCTCCGGCACTGACAGAGACCCAGTACTTC. Translation: CATPPALTETQYF.

As regards this clonotype: This may arise from a read error, as a much more abundant clone is one base away. The rearrangement joins TRBV2 to TRBJ2-5; TRBD1 matches 7 bases. The V gene's germline CDR1 is SNHLY and CDR2 FYNNEI. The CDR3 spans 13 residues. V was clipped by 6 bases and J by 2 bases; unmatched bases: 3. Here the CDR3 DNA reads TGTGCCAGCAGCACAGGGGTTCAAGAGACCCAGTACTTC. This gives the protein CASSTGVQETQYF.

Concerning this clonotype itself: A read error may be the cause here, since a much bigger clone is one base away. CDR3 residues: CASRQEEVKGHQPQHF. CDR3 nucleotide sequence: TGCGCCAGCAGACAAGAGGAAGTGAAGGGGCATCAGCCCCAGCATTTT. The chain combines TRBV4-1 with TRBJ1-5, with D possibly TRBD1 on 5 matching bases. Germline V gene lookup returns CDR1 MGHRA and CDR2 YSYEKL. The CDR3 runs 16 residues.

Regarding this clonotype: This sequence may be a read error, since a much larger clone differs from it by one base. V gene TRBV7-9 combines with J gene TRBJ2-5; 7 bases align to TRBD2. The CDR3 length is 13 residues. With 7 bases clipped from V and 6 bases from J, the junction kept 8 bases outside the gene matches. In germline, CDR1 is SEHNR, CDR2 FQNEAQ (reference sequence). This CDR3 reads CASTPRGRQTQYF. The CDR3 DNA is TGTGCCAGCACCCCGCGGGGGAGACAGACCCAGTACTTC.

There are many counts of this clonotype. The rearrangement joins TRBV6-4 to TRBJ2-1; D is perhaps TRBD1 (6 bases). The V and J ends lost 4 bases and 9 bases respectively, with 13 bases between them. Germline CDR1 MRHNA, CDR2 SNTAGT. The CDR3 is made up of 13 amino acids. The CDR3 DNA is TGTGCCAGCAGTGTTTGGGGGCAACGTGAGCAGTTCTTC. Translation: CASSVWGQREQFF.

At least ten counts were recorded for this clonotype. The chain employs TRBV20-1 and TRBJ2-3; perhaps TRBD2 as D (6 bases). This CDR3 has 16 amino acids. Trimming took 0 bases from V and 2 from J, leaving 15 bases between them. Per the germline V gene, CDR1 is DFQATT and CDR2 is SNEGSKA (reference sequence). CDR3 DNA sequence: TGCAGTGCTAGAGATCCGTCCGGGAGCCACACAGATACGCAGTATTTT. Amino acids: CSARDPSGSHTDTQYF.

For this clonotype: This clone may be a read error of a much larger clone one base away. This chain uses TRBV28 with TRBJ2-7; 7 bases align to TRBD2. With V trimmed by 5 bases and J by 5 bases, 9 bases remained unmatched. Germline V gene data show CDR1 as MDHEN and CDR2 as SYDVKM. The CDR3 sequence is 14 residues long. This CDR3 is CASSTLAVVNEQYF. The CDR3, as DNA: TGTGCCAGCAGTACCCTAGCGGTAGTGAACGAGCAGTACTTC.